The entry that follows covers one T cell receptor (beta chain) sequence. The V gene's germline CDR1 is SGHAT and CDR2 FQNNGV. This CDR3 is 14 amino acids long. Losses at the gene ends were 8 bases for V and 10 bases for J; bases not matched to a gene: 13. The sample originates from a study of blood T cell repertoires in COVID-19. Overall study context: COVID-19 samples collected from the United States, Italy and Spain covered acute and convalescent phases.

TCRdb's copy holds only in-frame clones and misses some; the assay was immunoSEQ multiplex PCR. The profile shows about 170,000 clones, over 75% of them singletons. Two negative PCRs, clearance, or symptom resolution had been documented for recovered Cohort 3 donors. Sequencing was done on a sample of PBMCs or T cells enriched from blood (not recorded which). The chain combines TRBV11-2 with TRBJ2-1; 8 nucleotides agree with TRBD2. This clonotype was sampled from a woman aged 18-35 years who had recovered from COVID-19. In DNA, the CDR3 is TGTGCCAGCGGTCGAGGCGGGGGGATCTCGGAGCAGTTCTTC. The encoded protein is CASGRGGGISEQFF.